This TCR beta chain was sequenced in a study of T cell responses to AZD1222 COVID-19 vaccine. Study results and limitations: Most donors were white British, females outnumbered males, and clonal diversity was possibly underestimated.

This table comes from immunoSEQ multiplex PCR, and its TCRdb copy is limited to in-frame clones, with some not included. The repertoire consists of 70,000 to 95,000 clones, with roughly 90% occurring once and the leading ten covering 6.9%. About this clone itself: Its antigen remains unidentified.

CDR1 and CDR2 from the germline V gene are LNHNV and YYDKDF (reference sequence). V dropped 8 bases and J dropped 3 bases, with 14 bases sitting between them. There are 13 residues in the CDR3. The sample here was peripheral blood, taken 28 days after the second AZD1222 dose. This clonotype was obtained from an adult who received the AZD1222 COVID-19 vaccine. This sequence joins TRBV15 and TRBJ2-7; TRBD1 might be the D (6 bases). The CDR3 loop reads CATRAQGRYEQYF. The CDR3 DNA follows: TGTGCCACCCGAGCACAGGGTCGCTACGAGCAGTACTTC.